The TCR beta chain under discussion was sequenced for a study of molecular identifiers for immune sequencing clone quantification. The sample holds a few counts of this clonotype. As previously described, bulk TCR libraries were made using listed TCR primers. TCRdb itself ran the PCR reads through MiXCR, one entry per CDR3 protein. Of nearly 650,000 distinct CDR3 sequences in the sample, 25% are singletons; the top ten hold 0.7% to 0.95%. The CDR3 consists of 15 residues. Germline V gene data show CDR1 as MNHEY and CDR2 as SMNVEV (reference sequence). The J segment lost 2 bases and the V segment lost 6 bases, leaving 8 bases of the junction unmatched.

Sequenced material: naive CD8+ T cells from blood, with Jurkat cell RNA spiked in. Sample subset: FACS-sorted CD8+CD4-CCR7+CD45RA+ naive T cells. The origin of this receptor is a human donor in good health. Some libraries in this study had Jurkat cell RNA spiked in. V is TRBV27 and J is TRBJ2-7, with 9 bases that match TRBD1. The CDR3 nucleotides read TGTGCCAGCAGAGCCACAGGGGGCAGTGCCTACGAGCAGTACTTC. Its translation is CASRATGGSAYEQYF.